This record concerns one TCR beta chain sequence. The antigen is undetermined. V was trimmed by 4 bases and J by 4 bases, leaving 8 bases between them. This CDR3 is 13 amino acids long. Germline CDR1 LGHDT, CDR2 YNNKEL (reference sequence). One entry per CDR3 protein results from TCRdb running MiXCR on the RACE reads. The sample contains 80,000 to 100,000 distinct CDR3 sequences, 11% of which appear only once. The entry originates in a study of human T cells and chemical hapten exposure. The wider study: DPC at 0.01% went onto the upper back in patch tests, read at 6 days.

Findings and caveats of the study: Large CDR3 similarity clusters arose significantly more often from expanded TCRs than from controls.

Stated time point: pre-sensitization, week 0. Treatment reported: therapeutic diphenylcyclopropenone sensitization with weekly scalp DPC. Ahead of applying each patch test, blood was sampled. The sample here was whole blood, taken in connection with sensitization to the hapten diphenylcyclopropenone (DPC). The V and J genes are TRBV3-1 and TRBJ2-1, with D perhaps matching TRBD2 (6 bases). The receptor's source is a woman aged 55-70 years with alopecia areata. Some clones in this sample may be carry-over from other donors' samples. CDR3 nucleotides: TGTGCCAGCAGCCGCCGGGGGTACAATGAGCAGTTCTTC. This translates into CASSRRGYNEQFF.